The source of this TCR beta chain is a study of graft-versus-host responses after intestinal transplantation (dated by TCRdb to about 2021). About the full investigation: Recipients received multivisceral, liver-intestinal, or isolated intestinal transplants. After intestinal transplantation, graft-versus-host and host-versus-graft alloreactive T cell clones in the graft, circulation and bone marrow were tracked using bulk TCR-beta CDR3 sequencing. Every recipient was given anti-thymocyte globulin induction, followed by 2 to 4 years of maintenance tacrolimus and steroids. To identify alloreactive clones, pre-transplant mixed lymphocyte reaction products were sequenced and then compared with unstimulated pre-transplant donor and recipient T cells. Rather than being sequenced by the commercial service, samples from a few later patients were sequenced in-house on an Illumina MiSeq and processed with MiXCR. A peak of at least 4% donor T cells among recipient peripheral blood mononuclear cells was the definition used for donor T cell macrochimerism. The cohort enrolled 20 to 25 intestinal transplant recipients, one of whom was a retransplant, and a few patients without pretransplant specimens were excluded.

Remarks on this clone: Its antigen has not been determined. Base-call qualities are not available, and no considerably larger clone is one nucleotide away.

Libraries were built with the immunoSEQ multiplex PCR assay. For most patients, genomic DNA was isolated using the Qiagen DNeasy Blood and Tissue Kit and was shipped frozen to Adaptive Biotechnologies for TCR sequencing. Adaptive Biotechnologies carried out high-throughput TCR-beta CDR3 sequencing of genomic DNA for most patients. In the authors' own workflow: Adaptive's ImmunoSEQ software was the source of the TCR sequencing data for 18 patients, while a few other patients were processed with MiXCR and VDJtools. To correct CD4 versus CD8 sorting errors, sequences present in both subsets at a frequency ratio below 5:1 were removed. CDR3 nucleotide sequences shared between donor and recipient were removed because the origin of such sequences could not be assigned. To count as alloreactive, a clone needed at least 2-fold expansion over unstimulated cells and a minimum CFSE-low frequency of 0.002% (template counts) or 0.001% (read counts). Mappable clones were those detected in sequenced pre-transplant spleen, lymph node, or MLR CFSE-low populations of the donor or recipient. The cumulative frequency of alloreactive clones was calculated as a percentage of all sequences, weighted by copy number. TCRdb took over this immuneACCESS table, retaining in-frame rearrangements with V and J assigned. Such tables are incomplete; in checked studies, under half of the missing clones stem from an unresolved V gene, and the remainder is unexplained. For V, J and clone size, that table is used; D and trimming come from the DNA. This sample has some 130,000 clones in its table, and 90% to 95% of those were observed once. Over 0.1% of the sample is held by the ten biggest clonotypes.

The full study reports these points: The conclusions were limited by the relatively low number and heterogeneity of the intestinal transplant patients. GvH clones were detected in recipient bone marrow, and some appeared earlier in ileal mucosa or blood, consistent with an intestinal mucosal origin. High GvH to HvG T cell clonal ratios were observed in the allografts of patients with donor T cell macrochimerism. Peak levels of circulating GvH clones were associated with declines in HvG clones early after transplant.

V is shortened by 6 bases, J by 0 bases, and the region joining them spans 12 bases. Counted from cysteine to phenylalanine, this CDR3 has 16 amino acids. The retained sequence is limited to the CDR3, 48 bases, with the frame set at the first base. Taken from the germline V gene, the CDR1 and CDR2 loops are SNHLY and FYNNEI. Explained via the paper, the time point label denotes: cells obtained before transplantation from donor or recipient. CD3+CD4+ and CD3+CD8+ populations were FACS-sorted from unstimulated pre-transplant donor and recipient cells taken from spleen or lymph nodes. The chain is encoded by TRBV2 joined to TRBJ2-6, with a tentative D gene TRBD2 over 6 matching bases. This sample comprised unstimulated CD4+ T cells sorted from spleen or lymph node cells, obtained before intestinal transplant. The source of this sequence is a human donor who received an intestinal transplant. The encoded CDR3 is CASRVREISGANVLTF. The bases read TGTGCCAGCAGGGTCCGGGAGATCTCTGGGGCCAACGTCCTGACTTTC.